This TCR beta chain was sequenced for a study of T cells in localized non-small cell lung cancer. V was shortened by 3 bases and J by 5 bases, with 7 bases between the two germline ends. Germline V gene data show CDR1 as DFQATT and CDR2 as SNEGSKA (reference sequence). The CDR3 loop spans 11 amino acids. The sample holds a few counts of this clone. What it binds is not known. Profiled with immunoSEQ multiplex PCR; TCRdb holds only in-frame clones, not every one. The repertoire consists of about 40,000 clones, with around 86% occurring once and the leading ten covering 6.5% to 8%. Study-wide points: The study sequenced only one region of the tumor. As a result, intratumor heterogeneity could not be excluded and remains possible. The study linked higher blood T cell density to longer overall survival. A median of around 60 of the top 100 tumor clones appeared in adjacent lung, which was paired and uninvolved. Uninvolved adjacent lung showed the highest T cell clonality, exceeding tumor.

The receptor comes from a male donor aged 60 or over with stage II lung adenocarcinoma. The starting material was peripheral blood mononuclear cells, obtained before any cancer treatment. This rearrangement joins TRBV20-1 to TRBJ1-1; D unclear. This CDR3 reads CSARIRTEAFF. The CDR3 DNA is TGCAGTGCTAGGATTAGAACTGAAGCTTTCTTT.